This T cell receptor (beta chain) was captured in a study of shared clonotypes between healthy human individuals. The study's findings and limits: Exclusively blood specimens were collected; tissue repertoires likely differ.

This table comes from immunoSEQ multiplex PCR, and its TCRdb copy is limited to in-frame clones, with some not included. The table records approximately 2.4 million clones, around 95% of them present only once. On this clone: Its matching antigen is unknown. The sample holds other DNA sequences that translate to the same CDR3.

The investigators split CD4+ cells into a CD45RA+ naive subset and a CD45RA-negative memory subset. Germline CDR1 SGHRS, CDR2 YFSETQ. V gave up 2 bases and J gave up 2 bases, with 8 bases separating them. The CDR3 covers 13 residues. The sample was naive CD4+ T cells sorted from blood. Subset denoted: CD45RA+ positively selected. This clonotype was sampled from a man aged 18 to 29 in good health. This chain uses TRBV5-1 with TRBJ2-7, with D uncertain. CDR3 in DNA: TGCGCCAGCAGCTTTGGTCAGACCTACGAGCAGTACTTC. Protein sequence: CASSFGQTYEQYF.